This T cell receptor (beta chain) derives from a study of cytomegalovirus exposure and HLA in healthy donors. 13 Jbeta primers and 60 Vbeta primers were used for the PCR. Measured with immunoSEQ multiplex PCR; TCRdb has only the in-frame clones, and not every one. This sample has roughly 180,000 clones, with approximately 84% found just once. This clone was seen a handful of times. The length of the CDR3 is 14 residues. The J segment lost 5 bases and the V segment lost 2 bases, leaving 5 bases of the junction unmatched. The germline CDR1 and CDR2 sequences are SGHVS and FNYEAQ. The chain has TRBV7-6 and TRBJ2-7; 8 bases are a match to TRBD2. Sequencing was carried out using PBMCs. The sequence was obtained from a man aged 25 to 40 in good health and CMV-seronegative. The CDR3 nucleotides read TGTGCCAGCAGCTTACGGCTAGCGGGTAACGAGCAGTACTTC. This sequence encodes CASSLRLAGNEQYF.